Listed below are T cell receptor beta chains from one sample, sequenced in a study of blood T cell repertoires in COVID-19. The protocol was immunoSEQ multiplex PCR, while the TCRdb copy is restricted to in-frame clones and leaves out a portion. The table includes over 65,000 clones, roughly 77% detected once. The sample was peripheral blood. All receptors derive from a human donor in a cohort sampled during active COVID-19. The CDR3 runs from the conserved cysteine through the conserved F or W. The order of the fields is J gene, D gene, clone size, CDR3 length, V gene, CDR3 protein, CDR3 DNA. A D gene is named only where the DNA matches it firmly. Part of the rows lack a size; the others show once, few, many or a class for expanded clones.

>TRBJ2-1|TRBD1|NA|15|TRBV29-1
CSVAAHRGSYNEQFF
TGCAGCGTTGCCGCCCACAGGGGGTCCTACAATGAGCAGTTCTTC
>TRBJ2-1|TRBD2|NA|16|TRBV4-1
CASSLTGTIGDGEQFF
TGCGCCAGCAGCCTAACCGGGACTATAGGTGATGGTGAGCAGTTCTTC
>TRBJ2-3|TRBD2|NA|15|TRBV7-8
CASSLGGGGEDTQYF
TGTGCCAGCAGCTTAGGAGGTGGGGGGGAGGATACGCAGTATTTT
>TRBJ2-5|NA|NA|15|TRBV5-4
CASSLSTTGTETQYF
TGTGCCAGCAGCTTATCCACTACAGGGACGGAGACCCAGTACTTC
>TRBJ2-1|NA|NA|15|TRBV19
CASSIEGSSYNEQFF
TGTGCCAGTAGTATAGAGGGCTCATCCTACAATGAGCAGTTCTTC
>TRBJ1-1|NA|NA|13|TRBV28
CASTLSRATEAFF
TGTGCCAGCACCCTGAGCAGGGCCACTGAAGCTTTCTTT
>TRBJ1-2|NA|NA|14|TRBV28
CASSLQGSGVGYTF
TGTGCCAGCAGTTTACAGGGGAGTGGGGTTGGCTACACCTTC
>TRBJ2-3|NA|NA|15|TRBV11-2
CASSLEVTRADTQYF
TGTGCCAGCAGCTTAGAGGTGACTAGGGCAGATACGCAGTATTTT
>TRBJ2-7|TRBD1|NA|14|TRBV6-5
CASRKGQGAYEQYF
TGTGCCAGCAGAAAGGGACAGGGGGCTTACGAGCAGTACTTC
>TRBJ2-6|TRBD1|NA|15|TRBV6-5
CASSPDRAGANVLTF
TGTGCCAGCAGCCCGGACAGGGCTGGGGCCAACGTCCTGACTTTC
>TRBJ2-7|TRBD2|NA|13|TRBV5-1
CASSLAGGPEQYF
TGCGCCAGCAGCCTAGCGGGAGGGCCGGAGCAGTACTTC
>TRBJ2-3|TRBD2|NA|14|TRBV18
CASSLSGATDTQYF
TGTGCCAGCTCACTAAGCGGGGCCACAGATACGCAGTATTTT
>TRBJ2-4|NA|NA|14|TRBV4-3
CASSPNPGGNIQYF
TGCGCCAGCAGCCCGAACCCCGGGGGTAACATTCAGTACTTC
>TRBJ2-2|NA|few|13|TRBV6-5
CASRAGDTGELFF
TGTGCCAGCAGAGCAGGGGACACCGGGGAGCTGTTTTTT
>TRBJ1-1|NA|NA|14|TRBV6-5
CASNQGARFSEAFF
TGTGCCAGCAACCAGGGCGCAAGGTTCTCTGAAGCTTTCTTT
>TRBJ2-6|NA|NA|18|TRBV27
CASSFRYGRGTGANVLTF
TGTGCCAGCAGTTTTCGGTATGGCAGGGGAACTGGGGCCAACGTCCTGACTTTC
>TRBJ2-7|TRBD1|NA|13|TRBV27
CASSPGQGYEQYF
TGTGCCAGCAGTCCGGGACAGGGGTACGAGCAGTACTTC
>TRBJ2-1|NA|NA|16|TRBV4-1
CASSQLGESSYNEQFF
TGCGCCAGCAGCCAACTCGGGGAAAGCTCCTACAATGAGCAGTTCTTC
>TRBJ1-5|TRBD1|NA|18|TRBV20-1
CSASEGTGGFGSNQPQHF
TGCAGTGCTAGTGAAGGGACAGGGGGCTTCGGGAGCAATCAGCCCCAGCATTTT
>TRBJ2-4|NA|NA|14|TRBV5-4
CASSLGGVGNIQYF
TGTGCCAGCAGCTTAGGGGGAGTGGGAAACATTCAGTACTTC
>TRBJ1-5|NA|few|12|TRBV28
CASTGDLRAQHF
TGTGCCAGCACCGGAGACCTCAGAGCCCAGCATTTT
>TRBJ2-5|NA|NA|15|TRBV9
CASSVSTGREETQYF
TGTGCCAGCAGCGTATCGACAGGCAGGGAAGAGACCCAGTACTTC
>TRBJ2-5|TRBD2|NA|17|TRBV25-1
CASSEFYGLAGEETQYF
TGTGCCAGCAGTGAATTTTACGGACTAGCGGGGGAAGAGACCCAGTACTTC